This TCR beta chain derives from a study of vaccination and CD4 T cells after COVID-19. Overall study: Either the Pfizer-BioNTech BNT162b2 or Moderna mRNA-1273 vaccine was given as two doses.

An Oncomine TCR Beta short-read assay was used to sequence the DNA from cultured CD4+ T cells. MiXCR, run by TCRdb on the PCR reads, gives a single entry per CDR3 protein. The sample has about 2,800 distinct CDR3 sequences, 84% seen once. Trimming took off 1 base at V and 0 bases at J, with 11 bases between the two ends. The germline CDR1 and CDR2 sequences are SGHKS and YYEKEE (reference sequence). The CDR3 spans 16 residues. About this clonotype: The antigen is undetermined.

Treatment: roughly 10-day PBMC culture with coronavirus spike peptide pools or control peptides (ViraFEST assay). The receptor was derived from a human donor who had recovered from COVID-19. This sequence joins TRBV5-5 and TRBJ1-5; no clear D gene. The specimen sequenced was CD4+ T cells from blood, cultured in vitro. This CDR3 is CASSLMGSPSNQPQHF. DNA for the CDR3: TGTGCCAGCAGCTTGATGGGCAGTCCTAGCAATCAGCCCCAGCATTTT.